The sequence of this TCR beta chain was determined in a study of glioma-infiltrating T cells. Study background: Presurgical dexamethasone in glioma patients lasted six or fewer days.

For this clonotype: The antigen is not known.

Germline V gene sequence: CDR1 LGHNA, CDR2 YSLEER. The CDR3 extends over 15 amino acids. V lost 2 bases and J lost 5, with 15 bases in between. TCR alpha and beta CDR3 regions were amplified from RNA using iRepertoire nested multiplex PCR. Using its own MiXCR run on the multiplex PCR reads, TCRdb lists one record per CDR3 protein. This sample yields a few hundred thousand distinct CDR3 sequences, of which 35% to 45% are seen a single time; 12% belongs to the top ten. Findings and limits, study-wide: Above-expected tissue-blood divergence occurred in all gliomas, most in low-grade ones. CDR3 overlap between tissue and blood was very small.

The sequencing sample was made of glioma tissue, nonneoplastic brain tissue, or PBMCs (not recorded which). The clonotype comes from a human donor with low-grade glioma or glioblastoma, undergoing nonglioma brain surgery, or in good health (not recorded which). V gene TRBV4-3 combines with J gene TRBJ2-5; a weak D match, TRBD2 (5 bases). CDR3: CASSQILGPGETQYF. The DNA for the CDR3 is TGCGCCAGCAGCCAAATCCTTGGGCCGGGGGAGACCCAGTACTTC.